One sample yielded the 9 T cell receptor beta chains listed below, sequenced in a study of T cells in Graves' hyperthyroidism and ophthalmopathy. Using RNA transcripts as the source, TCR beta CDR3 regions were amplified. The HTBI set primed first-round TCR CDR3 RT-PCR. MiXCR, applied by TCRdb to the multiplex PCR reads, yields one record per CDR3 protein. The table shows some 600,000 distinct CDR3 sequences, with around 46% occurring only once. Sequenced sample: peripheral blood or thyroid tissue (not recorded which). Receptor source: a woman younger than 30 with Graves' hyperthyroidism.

The CDR3 DNA reads as TGTGCCAGCAGGCCCCCACGGGCCATGGATTCACCCCTCCACTTT. Protein sequence: CASRPPRAMDSPLHF. This chain links TRBV7-2 with TRBJ1-6; D not resolved. V shed 6 bases and J shed 8 bases, with 17 bases lying between them. The CDR3 is 15 amino acids. The germline V gene encodes CDR1 SGHTA and CDR2 FQGNSA.

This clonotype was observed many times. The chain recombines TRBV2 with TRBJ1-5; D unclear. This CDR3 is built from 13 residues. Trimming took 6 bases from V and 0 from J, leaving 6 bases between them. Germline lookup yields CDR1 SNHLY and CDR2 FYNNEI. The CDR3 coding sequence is TGTGCCAGCAGGGCCGATAGCAATCAGCCCCAGCATTTT. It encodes CASRADSNQPQHF.

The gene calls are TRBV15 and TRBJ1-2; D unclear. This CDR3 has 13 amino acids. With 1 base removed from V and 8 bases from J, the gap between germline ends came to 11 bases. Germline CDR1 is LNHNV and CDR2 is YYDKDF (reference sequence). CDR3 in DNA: TGTGCCACCAGCAGAGTCGGCGCGTACGGCTACACCTTC. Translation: CATSRVGAYGYTF.

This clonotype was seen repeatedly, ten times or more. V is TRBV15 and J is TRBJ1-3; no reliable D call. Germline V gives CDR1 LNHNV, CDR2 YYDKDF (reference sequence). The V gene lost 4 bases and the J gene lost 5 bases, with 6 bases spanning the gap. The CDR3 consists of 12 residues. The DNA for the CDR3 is TGTGCCACCAGCACTGACAGAAACACCATATATTTT. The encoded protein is CATSTDRNTIYF.

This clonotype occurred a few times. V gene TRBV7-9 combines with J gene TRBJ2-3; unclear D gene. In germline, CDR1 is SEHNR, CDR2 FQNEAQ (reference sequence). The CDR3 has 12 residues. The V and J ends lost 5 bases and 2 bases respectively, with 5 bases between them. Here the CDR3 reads CASSRLTDTQYF. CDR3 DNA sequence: TGTGCCAGCAGCCGCCTCACAGATACGCAGTATTTT.

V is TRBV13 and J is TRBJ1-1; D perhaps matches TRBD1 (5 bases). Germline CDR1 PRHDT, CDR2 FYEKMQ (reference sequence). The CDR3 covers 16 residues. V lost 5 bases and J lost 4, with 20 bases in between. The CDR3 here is CASSEYTGGRGTEAFF. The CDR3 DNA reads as TGTGCCAGCAGCGAATACACGGGGGGACGAGGCACTGAAGCTTTCTTT.

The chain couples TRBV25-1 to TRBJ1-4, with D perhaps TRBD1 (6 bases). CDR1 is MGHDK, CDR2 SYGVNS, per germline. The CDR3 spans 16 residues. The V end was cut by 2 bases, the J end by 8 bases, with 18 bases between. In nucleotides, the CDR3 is TGTGCCAGCAGTGAAGGGGTAACAGGGAAAGGCGAAAAACTGTTTTTT. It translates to CASSEGVTGKGEKLFF.

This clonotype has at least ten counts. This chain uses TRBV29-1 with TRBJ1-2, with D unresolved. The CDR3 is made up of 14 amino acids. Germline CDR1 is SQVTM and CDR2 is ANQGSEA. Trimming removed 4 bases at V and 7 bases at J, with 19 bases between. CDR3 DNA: TGCAGCGTTGCTGAACAGTCCTCTCGGAGTGGCTACACCTTC. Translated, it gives CSVAEQSSRSGYTF.

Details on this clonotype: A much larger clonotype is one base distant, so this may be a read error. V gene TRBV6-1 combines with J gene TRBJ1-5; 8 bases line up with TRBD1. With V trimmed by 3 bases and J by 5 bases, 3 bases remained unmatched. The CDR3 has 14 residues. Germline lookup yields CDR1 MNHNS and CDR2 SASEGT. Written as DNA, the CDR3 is TGTGCCAGCAGTGACGAACAGGGGGATCAGCCCCAGCATTTT. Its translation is CASSDEQGDQPQHF.